These 5 T cell receptor beta chains originate from one sample sequenced in a study of blood T cell repertoires in COVID-19. Sequencing was performed with immunoSEQ multiplex PCR; in TCRdb, only in-frame clones are kept and a portion is missing. The repertoire holds 200,000 or so clones, with under 85% as singletons. What was sequenced was peripheral blood. These receptors were taken from a woman aged 40 to 55 with acute or convalescent COVID-19.

This clone has just one count. CDR3 coding DNA: TGTGCCAGCAGAGGTGGGGGGTTTGGGACCTTGGGCACTGAAGCTTTCTTT. It yields the protein CASRGGGFGTLGTEAFF. V and J are TRBV28 and TRBJ1-1; the D gene is possibly TRBD1 (5 bases). Germline loops: CDR1 MDHEN, CDR2 SYDVKM. The CDR3 is 17 residues long. Trimming took off 6 bases at V and 4 bases at J, with 24 bases between the two ends.

As to this clone: Since a much larger clone is just one base distant, this may be a read error. Other DNA variants within this sample encode the same CDR3. V gene TRBV5-1 combines with J gene TRBJ1-2; D unclear. CDR3 length: 14 amino acids. Between the trimmed V and J ends, which lost 0 bases and 2 bases, there was a span of 8 bases. Germline values: CDR1 SGHRS, CDR2 YFSETQ. The CDR3: CASSLGGTNYGYTF. The CDR3 nucleotides read TGCGCCAGCAGCTTGGGAGGCACGAACTATGGCTACACCTTC.

This clone came up a few times. The rearrangement joins TRBV7-8 to TRBJ2-7; a weak D match, TRBD2 (5 bases). From germline, CDR1 is SGHVS and CDR2 FQNEAQ. V lost 3 bases and J 3 bases, leaving 9 bases between the germline ends. CDR3 size: 13 residues. CDR3 nucleotides: TGTGCCAGCAGCTTCACTAGAATCTACGAGCAGTACTTC. Protein product: CASSFTRIYEQYF.

V gene TRBV3-1 (or the pseudogene TRBV3-2) combines with J gene TRBJ2-1, with 7 bases fitting TRBD2. From germline, CDR1 is LGHDT and CDR2 YNNKEL (reference sequence). V shed 1 base, J shed 15 bases, and the junction held 3 bases outside the gene matches. The CDR3 is made up of 11 amino acids. Here the CDR3 DNA reads TGTGCCAGCAGCCAAGGGCGGGGGTTGTTCTTC. Protein product: CASSQGRGLFF.

V is TRBV24-1 and J is TRBJ2-1; D is ambiguous. This CDR3 has 14 amino acids. Germline V gives CDR1 KGHDR, CDR2 SFDVKD. The V end was cut by 4 bases, the J end by 0 bases, with 6 bases between. The CDR3 here is CATSELSSYNEQFF. The CDR3 region has the DNA TGTGCCACCAGTGAACTGAGCTCCTACAATGAGCAGTTCTTC.